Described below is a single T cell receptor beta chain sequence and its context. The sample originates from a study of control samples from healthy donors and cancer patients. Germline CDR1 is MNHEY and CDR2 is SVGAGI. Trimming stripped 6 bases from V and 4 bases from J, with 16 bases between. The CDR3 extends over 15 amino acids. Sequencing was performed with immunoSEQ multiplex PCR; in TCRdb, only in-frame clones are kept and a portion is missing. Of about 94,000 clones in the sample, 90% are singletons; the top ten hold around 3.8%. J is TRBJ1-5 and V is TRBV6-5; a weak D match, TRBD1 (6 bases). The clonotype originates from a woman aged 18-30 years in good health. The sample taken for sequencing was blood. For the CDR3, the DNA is TGTGCCAGCAGGCAACAGGGAGAAAAGAATCAGCCCCAGCATTTT. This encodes CASRQQGEKNQPQHF.